What follows are 5 T cell receptor beta chains derived from one specimen sequenced in a study of shared clonotypes between healthy human individuals. Positive CCR7 selection of CD45RO-negative cells yielded the naive CD8 cells, and terminally differentiated effector memory CD45RA+ cells were excluded. Some clones are missing from TCRdb's copy, which holds only in-frame ones; the method was immunoSEQ multiplex PCR. Among about 2,200,000 clones listed, approximately 94% were seen once. The sample taken for sequencing was naive CD8+ T cells from PBMCs. Receptors were obtained from a man aged 18-30 years in good health. Some clones in this sample may be carry-over from other donors' samples.

This clone was counted a single time. The V and J genes are TRBV5-1 and TRBJ2-2; D is undetermined. With 4 bases removed from V and 8 bases from J, the gap between germline ends came to 12 bases. This CDR3 is 13 amino acids long. Per germline, CDR1 SGHRS and CDR2 YFSETQ. This CDR3 is CASSTPRYGELFF. DNA for the CDR3: TGCGCCAGCAGCACCCCAAGGTATGGGGAGCTGTTTTTT.

DNA of the CDR3: TGTGCCAGCAGAGCTCAGGACACTTCCTTCTACGAGCAGTACTTC. It codes for CASRAQDTSFYEQYF. This sequence joins TRBV25-1 and TRBJ2-7; a weak D match, TRBD1 (5 bases). CDR3 length: 15 residues. CDR1 is MGHDK and CDR2 is SYGVNS in the germline V gene. Trimming took 6 bases from V and 3 from J, leaving 18 bases between them.

This chain connects TRBV6-5 to TRBJ2-7; no reliable D call. The ends were cut back, 8 bases at V and 7 bases at J, with 21 bases in the middle. The germline CDR1 and CDR2 sequences are MNHEY and SVGAGI. This CDR3 spans 14 amino acids. This chain's CDR3 is CASYSYLTPLEQYF. CDR3 nucleotides: TGTGCCAGCTATTCGTACCTAACCCCTCTTGAGCAGTACTTC.

The chain recombines TRBV7-8 with TRBJ2-7; 9 nucleotides line up with TRBD1. V was clipped by 5 bases and J by 6 bases; unmatched bases: 8. CDR3 size: 14 residues. In germline, CDR1 is SGHVS, CDR2 FQNEAQ. CDR3 in DNA: TGTGCCAGCAGCGTCGCCGGGACAGGGCTCGAGCAGTACTTC. Its translation: CASSVAGTGLEQYF.

Regarding this clone: An end of the junction differs from the germline gene, which may be a read error. This chain links TRBV7-2 with TRBJ1-2; 7 bases are shared with TRBD1. The germline V gene encodes CDR1 SGHTA and CDR2 FQGNSA. The CDR3 sequence is 12 residues long. As DNA, the CDR3 is TGTGCCAGCAGGACAGGGAACTCTGGCTACACCTTC. Protein product: CASRTGNSGYTF.